This is a list of T cell receptor beta chains from one sample in a study of regulatory T cells in long-lasting Graves disease. TCRdb processed the multiplex PCR reads anew with MiXCR; each CDR3 protein has one entry. The sample carries approximately 470,000 distinct CDR3 sequences, about 17% recorded once. This sample was also put to use in a study of T cells in Graves' hyperthyroidism and ophthalmopathy.

The sample here was peripheral blood mononuclear cells (PBMCs), taken at new diagnosis, from a patient treated with antithyroid drugs. The receptors derive from a man aged 35 to 55 with Graves disease. The CDR3 runs from the conserved cysteine through the conserved F or W. The D gene is left open where the match is weak. Clone size is not always given. Where it is, it says once, few, many or a class for expanded clones.

d_gene: .; j_gene: TRBJ2-7; v_gene: TRBV24-1; abundance: .; CDR3nt: TGTGCCACCAGTGACGGGTCTACCTACGAGCAGTACTTC; CDR3aa: CATSDGSTYEQYF
d_gene: .; j_gene: TRBJ1-1; v_gene: TRBV5-1; abundance: many; CDR3nt: TGCGCCAGCAGCTTGGGTCCAGGGAGCACTGAAGCTTTCTTT; CDR3aa: CASSLGPGSTEAFF
d_gene: TRBD2; j_gene: TRBJ2-1; v_gene: TRBV7-9; abundance: many; CDR3nt: TGTGCCAGCAGCTTAGGTTCTCTAGCGGGCGATGAGCAGTTCTTC; CDR3aa: CASSLGSLAGDEQFF
d_gene: TRBD2; j_gene: TRBJ2-7; v_gene: TRBV20-1; abundance: many; CDR3nt: TGCAGTGCCAGCCCCGGGACTAGCGGTTACGAGCAGTACTTC; CDR3aa: CSASPGTSGYEQYF
d_gene: .; j_gene: TRBJ2-5; v_gene: TRBV18; abundance: many; CDR3nt: TGTGCCAGCTCACCAGGGGCCGATGGGACCCAGTACTTC; CDR3aa: CASSPGADGTQYF
d_gene: .; j_gene: TRBJ2-1; v_gene: TRBV20-1; abundance: many; CDR3nt: TGCAGTGCTAGAGCCAGACTGAGCAGAGGGCACAATGAGCAGTTCTTC; CDR3aa: CSARARLSRGHNEQFF
d_gene: TRBD1; j_gene: TRBJ2-3; v_gene: TRBV10-3; abundance: few; CDR3nt: TGTGCCATCAGACCTCGGACAGGGCCGGATACGCAGTATTTT; CDR3aa: CAIRPRTGPDTQYF
d_gene: .; j_gene: TRBJ2-7; v_gene: TRBV5-1; abundance: many; CDR3nt: TGCGCCAGCAGTAAGGCAGGGATTGACTACTACGAGCAGTACTTC; CDR3aa: CASSKAGIDYYEQYF
d_gene: .; j_gene: TRBJ2-2; v_gene: TRBV7-6; abundance: .; CDR3nt: TGTGCCAGCAGCATTACTCGGGGGGAGCTGTTTTTT; CDR3aa: CASSITRGELFF
d_gene: TRBD2; j_gene: TRBJ2-1; v_gene: TRBV2; abundance: many; CDR3nt: TGTGCCAGCAGTCCGACCTTCCCCAGACTAGCGGGTTTGGGGCATGAGCAGTTCTTC; CDR3aa: CASSPTFPRLAGLGHEQFF
d_gene: .; j_gene: TRBJ2-7; v_gene: TRBV7-9; abundance: .; CDR3nt: TGTGCCAGCAGCCTGGGGTGGGTTGGCGAGCAGTACTTC; CDR3aa: CASSLGWVGEQYF
d_gene: .; j_gene: TRBJ2-2; v_gene: TRBV19; abundance: .; CDR3nt: TGTGCCACTTCTCCGGCTAGGACCTGGGGGAAAAACACCGGGGAGCTGTTTTTT; CDR3aa: CATSPARTWGKNTGELFF
d_gene: TRBD2; j_gene: TRBJ2-7; v_gene: TRBV20-1; abundance: .; CDR3nt: TGCAGTGCCATTGGACTAGCGGGGACCTCCTACGAGCAGTACTTC; CDR3aa: CSAIGLAGTSYEQYF
d_gene: TRBD2; j_gene: TRBJ2-5; v_gene: TRBV9; abundance: many; CDR3nt: TGTGCCAGCAGCGTAGCCCGGACTAGCGGGAGGATCTTGCAAGAGACCCAGTACTTC; CDR3aa: CASSVARTSGRILQETQYF
d_gene: .; j_gene: TRBJ1-2; v_gene: TRBV7-9; abundance: .; CDR3nt: TGTGCCAGCGGCAACCGGACAGCTAACTATGGCTACACCTTC; CDR3aa: CASGNRTANYGYTF
d_gene: .; j_gene: TRBJ2-5; v_gene: TRBV7-6; abundance: .; CDR3nt: TGTGCCAGCAGCTTAGCGTTGGCTAGGGGGGTGGACCAGTACTTC; CDR3aa: CASSLALARGVDQYF
d_gene: TRBD2; j_gene: TRBJ2-3; v_gene: TRBV29-1; abundance: .; CDR3nt: TGCAGCGTATCGGATAGCGGGAAGAGTGATACGCAGTATTTT; CDR3aa: CSVSDSGKSDTQYF
d_gene: .; j_gene: TRBJ2-3; v_gene: TRBV29-1; abundance: .; CDR3nt: TGCAGCGTTGAAGCCGCCCACACAGATACGCAGTATTTT; CDR3aa: CSVEAAHTDTQYF
d_gene: TRBD1; j_gene: TRBJ2-3; v_gene: TRBV7-3; abundance: many; CDR3nt: TGTGCCAGCAGTCCTACAGGGGCCCCAGATACGCAGTATTTT; CDR3aa: CASSPTGAPDTQYF
d_gene: .; j_gene: TRBJ1-4; v_gene: TRBV28; abundance: few; CDR3nt: TGTGCCAGCAGCCTACAGAGGTGGGAAAAACTGTTTTTT; CDR3aa: CASSLQRWEKLFF
d_gene: .; j_gene: TRBJ2-1; v_gene: TRBV29-1; abundance: .; CDR3nt: TGCAGCGTTGACGGGGAGGTCGCCGAGCAGTTCTTC; CDR3aa: CSVDGEVAEQFF
d_gene: .; j_gene: TRBJ2-6; v_gene: TRBV7-9; abundance: once; CDR3nt: TGTGCCAGCAGCTTATACTCCCGCTCTGGGGCCAACGTCCTGACTTTC; CDR3aa: CASSLYSRSGANVLTF
d_gene: .; j_gene: TRBJ2-5; v_gene: TRBV20-1; abundance: many; CDR3nt: TGCAGTGCTAGAGATACCCTGCTACAAGAGACCCAGTACTTC; CDR3aa: CSARDTLLQETQYF
d_gene: .; j_gene: TRBJ2-3; v_gene: TRBV20-1; abundance: few; CDR3nt: TGCAGTGCTAGAGATCGCCTATTAGATACGCAGTATTTT; CDR3aa: CSARDRLLDTQYF
d_gene: TRBD1; j_gene: TRBJ2-1; v_gene: TRBV5-4; abundance: .; CDR3nt: TGTGCCAGCAGCTCTGGACAGGGGGTAAGGGACAATGAGCAGTTCTTC; CDR3aa: CASSSGQGVRDNEQFF
d_gene: .; j_gene: TRBJ2-7; v_gene: TRBV28; abundance: many; CDR3nt: TGTGCCACCCAATCGCGGGCTTCCTACGAGCAGTACTTC; CDR3aa: CATQSRASYEQYF
d_gene: .; j_gene: TRBJ2-5; v_gene: TRBV30; abundance: many; CDR3nt: TGTGCCTGGAGTCCTAAGGACTTTCAAGAGACCCAGTACTTC; CDR3aa: CAWSPKDFQETQYF
d_gene: .; j_gene: TRBJ1-1; v_gene: TRBV18; abundance: many; CDR3nt: TGTGCCAGCTCACATGGACAGATTAACACTGAAGCTTTCTTT; CDR3aa: CASSHGQINTEAFF
d_gene: .; j_gene: TRBJ2-7; v_gene: TRBV6-2/TRBV6-3; abundance: many; CDR3nt: TGTGCCAGCACCGACCGGGCCCTGGAGCAGTACTTC; CDR3aa: CASTDRALEQYF
d_gene: .; j_gene: TRBJ2-4; v_gene: TRBV12-3/TRBV12-4; abundance: many; CDR3nt: TGTGCCAGCAGTTTCACCAGACAGACCAAAAACATTCAGTACTTC; CDR3aa: CASSFTRQTKNIQYF
d_gene: TRBD1; j_gene: TRBJ1-3; v_gene: TRBV6-5; abundance: many; CDR3nt: TGTGCCAGCAGTTACCAGGGACAGTTCTCTGGAAACACCATATATTTT; CDR3aa: CASSYQGQFSGNTIYF
d_gene: TRBD1; j_gene: TRBJ1-1; v_gene: TRBV4-1; abundance: .; CDR3nt: TGCGCCAGCAGCGACAGGGAAGGTATGAACACTGAAGCTTTCTTT; CDR3aa: CASSDREGMNTEAFF
d_gene: TRBD2; j_gene: TRBJ2-2; v_gene: TRBV12-3/TRBV12-4; abundance: .; CDR3nt: TGTGCCAGCAGTCCTCCGGTTAGCGGGACGGGGGAGCTGTTTTTT; CDR3aa: CASSPPVSGTGELFF
d_gene: TRBD2; j_gene: TRBJ2-5; v_gene: TRBV20-1; abundance: few; CDR3nt: TGCAGTGCTAGACCTCGCGGGAGGGGTGCGGAGACCCAGTACTTC; CDR3aa: CSARPRGRGAETQYF
d_gene: .; j_gene: TRBJ1-2; v_gene: TRBV12-3/TRBV12-4; abundance: many; CDR3nt: TGTGCCAGCATAGGGTATGACTATGGCTACACCTTC; CDR3aa: CASIGYDYGYTF
d_gene: TRBD1; j_gene: TRBJ1-1; v_gene: TRBV6-2/TRBV6-3; abundance: .; CDR3nt: TGTGCCAGCAGTTTACAGGCGGGACAGCGTTCTGAAGCTTTCTTT; CDR3aa: CASSLQAGQRSEAFF
d_gene: TRBD1; j_gene: TRBJ2-7; v_gene: TRBV5-5; abundance: .; CDR3nt: TGTGCCAGCAGCTTTAGGGGGCAAGATTACGAGCAGTACTTC; CDR3aa: CASSFRGQDYEQYF
d_gene: TRBD2; j_gene: TRBJ2-1; v_gene: TRBV20-1; abundance: many; CDR3nt: TGCAGTGCTGACAGCGGGAGAAAGAACAATGAGCAGTTCTTC; CDR3aa: CSADSGRKNNEQFF
d_gene: .; j_gene: TRBJ2-2; v_gene: TRBV15; abundance: .; CDR3nt: TGTGCCACCAGCAGAGATGGAAGGGCCGGGGAGCTGTTTTTT; CDR3aa: CATSRDGRAGELFF
d_gene: .; j_gene: TRBJ2-5; v_gene: TRBV28; abundance: .; CDR3nt: TGTGCCAGCGGGGAAACAGAGACCCAGTACTTC; CDR3aa: CASGETETQYF
d_gene: TRBD2; j_gene: TRBJ2-1; v_gene: TRBV9; abundance: .; CDR3nt: TGTGCCAGCAGCGTGCGGTTAGCGGGAGGTAATGAGCAGTTCTTC; CDR3aa: CASSVRLAGGNEQFF
d_gene: .; j_gene: TRBJ2-3; v_gene: TRBV20-1; abundance: .; CDR3nt: TGCAGTGCTAGAGTTTCAGGGAGAACGACAGATACGCAGTATTTT; CDR3aa: CSARVSGRTTDTQYF
d_gene: TRBD1; j_gene: TRBJ2-1; v_gene: TRBV7-8; abundance: many; CDR3nt: TGTGCCAGCAGCCAGGTGACAGGGGGCTATGCCTACAATGAGCAGTTCTTC; CDR3aa: CASSQVTGGYAYNEQFF
d_gene: .; j_gene: TRBJ1-4; v_gene: TRBV20-1; abundance: .; CDR3nt: TGCAGTGCGGCGACAGGTGAAAAACTGTTTTTT; CDR3aa: CSAATGEKLFF
d_gene: .; j_gene: TRBJ1-2; v_gene: TRBV30; abundance: .; CDR3nt: TGTGCCTGGAGTTGGGGGGCTCCCCCTCCCAAGAGATACACCTTC; CDR3aa: CAWSWGAPPPKRYTF
d_gene: TRBD2; j_gene: TRBJ2-3; v_gene: TRBV27; abundance: many; CDR3nt: TGTGCCAGCAGTTCGGGACTAGCGGGAGGGCCGTGGAATACGCAGTATTTT; CDR3aa: CASSSGLAGGPWNTQYF
d_gene: TRBD2; j_gene: TRBJ2-7; v_gene: TRBV20-1; abundance: many; CDR3nt: TGCAGTGCTATAAGCCCGACTAGCGCATCCTACGAGCAGTACTTC; CDR3aa: CSAISPTSASYEQYF
d_gene: .; j_gene: TRBJ1-1; v_gene: TRBV19; abundance: many; CDR3nt: TGTGCCAGTAGTATCCAGACGGCAGTGAACACTGAAGCTTTCTTT; CDR3aa: CASSIQTAVNTEAFF
d_gene: .; j_gene: TRBJ2-2; v_gene: TRBV11-2; abundance: many; CDR3nt: TGTGCCAGCAGTTACAGGAGCACCGGGGAGCTGTTTTTT; CDR3aa: CASSYRSTGELFF
d_gene: .; j_gene: TRBJ1-3; v_gene: TRBV2; abundance: .; CDR3nt: TGTGCCAGCACACCCCACTCTGGAAACACCATATATTTT; CDR3aa: CASTPHSGNTIYF
d_gene: .; j_gene: TRBJ2-1; v_gene: TRBV2; abundance: many; CDR3nt: TGTGCCAGCAGTGAATTTGGCCAGCGGGCTTACAATGAGCAGTTCTTC; CDR3aa: CASSEFGQRAYNEQFF
d_gene: .; j_gene: TRBJ1-2; v_gene: TRBV29-1; abundance: many; CDR3nt: TGCAGCGTTGGTCCTGAAGATGGCTACACCTTC; CDR3aa: CSVGPEDGYTF
d_gene: .; j_gene: TRBJ1-2; v_gene: TRBV7-2; abundance: few; CDR3nt: TGTGCCAGCAGCTTCGGGGAGTTCGGCTATGGCTACACCTTC; CDR3aa: CASSFGEFGYGYTF
d_gene: .; j_gene: TRBJ1-2; v_gene: TRBV7-8; abundance: many; CDR3nt: TGTGCCAGCAGCTTAGGAGACAGCCATTATGGCTACACCTTC; CDR3aa: CASSLGDSHYGYTF
d_gene: .; j_gene: TRBJ2-3; v_gene: TRBV12-3/TRBV12-4; abundance: many; CDR3nt: TGTGCCAGCAGTGTGCGGGATACGCAGTATTTT; CDR3aa: CASSVRDTQYF
d_gene: TRBD1; j_gene: TRBJ2-5; v_gene: TRBV7-9; abundance: many; CDR3nt: TGTGCCAGCAGCTTAGAGGACAGGGGGCTGGAAGAGACCCAGTACTTC; CDR3aa: CASSLEDRGLEETQYF
d_gene: .; j_gene: TRBJ2-1; v_gene: TRBV20-1; abundance: many; CDR3nt: TGCAGTGCGGATGACGTTCGGAGATACAATGAGCAGTTCTTC; CDR3aa: CSADDVRRYNEQFF
d_gene: .; j_gene: TRBJ2-7; v_gene: TRBV5-1; abundance: .; CDR3nt: TGCGCCAGCAGGGGTGAGGTAGGGAAGCAGTACTTC; CDR3aa: CASRGEVGKQYF
d_gene: .; j_gene: TRBJ1-1; v_gene: TRBV28; abundance: many; CDR3nt: TGTGCCAGCAGTTTATATGGGGCTGAAGCTTTCTTT; CDR3aa: CASSLYGAEAFF
d_gene: .; j_gene: TRBJ2-1; v_gene: TRBV5-1; abundance: many; CDR3nt: TGCGCCAGCAGCGCGGAGGCCTACAATGAGCAGTTCTTC; CDR3aa: CASSAEAYNEQFF